This TCR beta chain derives from a study of T cell repertoires in cytomegalovirus infection. Study context: The authors used CMV epitopes that were HLA-C-restricted (recently identified) and HLA-B-restricted (well studied). Signatures in public TCR beta sequences pointed to both CMV infection and matching HLA type.

This clonotype was counted ten times or more. Its antigen remains unidentified. The CDR3 runs to 14 residues. Germline assignment: CDR1 MDHEN and CDR2 SYDVKM. V lost 1 base and J lost 5, with 11 bases in between. Study-wide points: Summed frequency of shared TCR beta families picked out CMV carriers who also had the relevant HLA. The study found HLA-C-restricted CMV-specific TCR beta clonotypes dominating the ex vivo response.

TCRdb re-called the reads with MiXCR, one entry per CDR3 protein. This table has about 51,000 distinct CDR3 sequences, around 20% appearing once. The V gene is TRBV28, the J gene TRBJ2-5; D is unclear. This clonotype was sampled from a human donor in good health (CMV status not recorded). Some clones in this sample may be carry-over from other donors' samples. The sample here was CD8+ T cells from cultured PBMCs, taken from culture after CMV antigen stimulation. The CDR3 DNA reads as TGTGCCAGCAGTTTATCGGTCAATCGGGAGACCCAGTACTTC. Translation: CASSLSVNRETQYF. Using reference TRBV28 and TRBJ2-5 for the parts outside the CDR3, the full variable domain is DVKVTQSSRYLVKRTGEKVFLECVQDMDHENMFWYRQDPGLGLRLIYFSYDVKMKEKGDIPEGYSVSREKKERFSLILESASTNQTSMYLCASSLSVNRETQYFGPGTRLLVL.